This T cell receptor beta chain was identified during a study of blood T cell repertoires in COVID-19. This clone was counted a few times. Germline loops: CDR1 MNHEY, CDR2 SVGAGI. V shed 7 bases and J 10 bases; nucleotides not matched to a gene: 10. The CDR3 is 14 amino acids. Produced via immunoSEQ multiplex PCR; TCRdb's table is partial and in-frame only. Of approximately 440,000 clones in the sample, approximately 88% were seen once. The rearrangement joins TRBV6-5 to TRBJ1-6; 7 bases fit TRBD1. The source of this sequence is a woman aged 45-65 years with COVID-19, enrolled during active disease. Sequencing input: peripheral blood. CDR3 sequence reads: CASTLEGAGSPLHF. CDR3 nucleotides: TGTGCCAGCACCCTCGAGGGGGCTGGATCACCCCTCCACTTT.